One T cell receptor beta chain is described in this entry. The antigen is undetermined. Using its own MiXCR run on the 5' RACE reads, TCRdb lists one record per CDR3 protein. The sample includes about 360,000 distinct CDR3 sequences, roughly 6.2% of them seen just once. The source of the sample is a study of T cells after yellow fever vaccination. V lost 3 bases, J lost 6 bases, and 7 bases stayed unmatched. The CDR3 contains 13 residues. CDR1 and CDR2 (germline): DFQATT, SNEGSKA (reference sequence). Whole-study results and caveats: Re-detected after boosting: most primary clones, around 97% of CD4 and 88% of CD8.

The chain uses TRBV20-1 and TRBJ2-7, with 8 bases aligning to TRBD1. This specimen was PBMCs, taken 5 days after the yellow fever booster vaccination. This receptor was identified in a young man who received the YFV17D yellow fever vaccine. The DNA for the CDR3 is TGCAGTGCTAGGGACGGACAGGGCGTCGAGCAGTACTTC. It codes for CSARDGQGVEQYF.